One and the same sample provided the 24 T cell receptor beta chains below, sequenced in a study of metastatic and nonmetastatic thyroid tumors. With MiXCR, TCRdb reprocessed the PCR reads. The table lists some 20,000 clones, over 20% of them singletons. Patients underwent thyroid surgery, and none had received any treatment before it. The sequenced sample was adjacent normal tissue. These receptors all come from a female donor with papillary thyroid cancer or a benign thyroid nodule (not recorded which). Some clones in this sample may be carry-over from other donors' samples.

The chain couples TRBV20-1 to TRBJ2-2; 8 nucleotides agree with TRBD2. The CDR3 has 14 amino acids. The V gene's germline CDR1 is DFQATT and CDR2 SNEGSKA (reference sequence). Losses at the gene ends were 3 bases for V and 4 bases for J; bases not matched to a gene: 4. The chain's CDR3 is CSARSSGRTGELFF. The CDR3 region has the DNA TGCAGTGCTAGGTCTAGCGGGCGCACCGGGGAGCTGTTTTTT.

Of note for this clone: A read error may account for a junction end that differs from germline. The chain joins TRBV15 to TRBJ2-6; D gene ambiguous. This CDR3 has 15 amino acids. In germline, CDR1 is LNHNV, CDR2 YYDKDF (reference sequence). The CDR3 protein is CATSMIPAGANFLTF. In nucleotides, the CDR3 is TGTGCCACCAGCATGATCCCGGCTGGTGCCAACTTCCTGACTTTC.

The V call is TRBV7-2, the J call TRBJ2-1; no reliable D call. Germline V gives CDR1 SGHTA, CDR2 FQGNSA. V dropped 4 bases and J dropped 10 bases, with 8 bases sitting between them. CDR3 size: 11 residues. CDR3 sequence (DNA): TGTGCCAGCAGCTCGGACGCGGAGCAGTTCTTC. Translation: CASSSDAEQFF.

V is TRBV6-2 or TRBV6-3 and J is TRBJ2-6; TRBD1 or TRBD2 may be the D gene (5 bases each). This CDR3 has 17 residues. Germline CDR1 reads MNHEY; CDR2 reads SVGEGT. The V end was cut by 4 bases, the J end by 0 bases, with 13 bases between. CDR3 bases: TGTGCCAGCAGTTCTCGGCAGGGAGTCTCTGGGGCCAACGTCCTGACTTTC. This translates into CASSSRQGVSGANVLTF.

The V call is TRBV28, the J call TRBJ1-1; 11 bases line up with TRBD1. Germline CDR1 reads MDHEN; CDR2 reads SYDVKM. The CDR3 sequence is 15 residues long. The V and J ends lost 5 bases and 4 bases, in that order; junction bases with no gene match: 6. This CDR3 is CASSPPGTGGTEAFF. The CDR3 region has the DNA TGTGCCAGCAGTCCACCCGGGACAGGGGGCACTGAAGCTTTCTTT.

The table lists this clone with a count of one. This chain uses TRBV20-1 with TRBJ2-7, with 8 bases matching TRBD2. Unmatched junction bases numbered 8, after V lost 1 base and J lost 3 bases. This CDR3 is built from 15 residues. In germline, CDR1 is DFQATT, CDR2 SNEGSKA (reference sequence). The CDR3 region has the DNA TGCAGTGCTAGAGTTGGTAGCGGGACTAGCTACGAGCAGTACTTC. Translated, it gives CSARVGSGTSYEQYF.

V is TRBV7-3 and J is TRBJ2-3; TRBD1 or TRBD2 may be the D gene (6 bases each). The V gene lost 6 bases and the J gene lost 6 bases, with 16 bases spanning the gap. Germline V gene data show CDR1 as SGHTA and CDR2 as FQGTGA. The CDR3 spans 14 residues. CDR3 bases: TGTGCCAGCAGTGACGGGGGAAGGGGGGATACGCAGTATTTT. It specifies CASSDGGRGDTQYF.

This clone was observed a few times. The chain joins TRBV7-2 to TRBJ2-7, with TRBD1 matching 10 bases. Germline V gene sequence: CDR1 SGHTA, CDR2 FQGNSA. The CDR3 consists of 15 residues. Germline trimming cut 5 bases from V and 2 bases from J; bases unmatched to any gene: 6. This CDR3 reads CASSLGGTGAYEQYF. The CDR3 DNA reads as TGTGCCAGCAGCCTAGGGGGGACAGGGGCCTACGAGCAGTACTTC.

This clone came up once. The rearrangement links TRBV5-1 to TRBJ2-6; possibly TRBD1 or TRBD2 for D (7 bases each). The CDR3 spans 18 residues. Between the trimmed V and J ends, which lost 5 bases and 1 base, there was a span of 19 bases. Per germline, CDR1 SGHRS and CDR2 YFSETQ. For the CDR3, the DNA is TGCGCCAGCAGAGCGGGACAGCCAACCAAATCTGGGGCCAACGTCCTGACTTTC. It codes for CASRAGQPTKSGANVLTF. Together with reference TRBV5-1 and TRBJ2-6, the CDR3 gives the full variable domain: KAGVTQTPRYLIKTRGQQVTLSCSPISGHRSVSWYQQTPGQGLQFLFEYFSETQRNKGNFPGRFSGRQFSNSRSEMNVSTLELGDSALYLCASRAGQPTKSGANVLTFGAGSRLTVL.

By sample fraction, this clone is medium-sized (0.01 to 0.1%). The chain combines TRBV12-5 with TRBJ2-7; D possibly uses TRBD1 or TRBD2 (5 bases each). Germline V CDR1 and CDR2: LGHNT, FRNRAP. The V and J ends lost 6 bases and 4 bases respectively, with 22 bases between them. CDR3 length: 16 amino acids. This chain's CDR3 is CASGVATGTHIYEQYF. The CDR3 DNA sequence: TGTGCTAGTGGCGTCGCCACCGGGACCCACATTTACGAGCAGTACTTC. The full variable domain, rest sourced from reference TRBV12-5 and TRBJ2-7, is DARVTQTPRHKVTEMGQEVTMRCQPILGHNTVFWYRQTMMQGLELLAYFRNRAPLDDSGMPKDRFSAEMPDATLATLKIQPSEPRDSAVYFCASGVATGTHIYEQYFGPGTRLTVT.

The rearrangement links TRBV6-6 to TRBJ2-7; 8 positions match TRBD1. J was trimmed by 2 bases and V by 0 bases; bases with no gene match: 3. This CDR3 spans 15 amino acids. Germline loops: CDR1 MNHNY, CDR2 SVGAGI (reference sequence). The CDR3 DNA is TGTGCCAGCAGTTACTCCCAGGGGGCGGCCTACGAGCAGTACTTC. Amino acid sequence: CASSYSQGAAYEQYF.

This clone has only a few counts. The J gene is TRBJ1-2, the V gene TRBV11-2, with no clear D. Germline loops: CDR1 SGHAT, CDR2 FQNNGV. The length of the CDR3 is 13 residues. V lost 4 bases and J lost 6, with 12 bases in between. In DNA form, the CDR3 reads TGTGCCAGCAGCTCCTACGGTCTCAATGGCTACACCTTC. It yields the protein CASSSYGLNGYTF.

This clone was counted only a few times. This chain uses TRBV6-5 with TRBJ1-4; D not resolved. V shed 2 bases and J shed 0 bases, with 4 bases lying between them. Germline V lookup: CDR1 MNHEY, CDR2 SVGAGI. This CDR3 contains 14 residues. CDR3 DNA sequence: TGTGCCAGCAGTTACAGCCCAACTAATGAAAAACTGTTTTTT. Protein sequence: CASSYSPTNEKLFF.

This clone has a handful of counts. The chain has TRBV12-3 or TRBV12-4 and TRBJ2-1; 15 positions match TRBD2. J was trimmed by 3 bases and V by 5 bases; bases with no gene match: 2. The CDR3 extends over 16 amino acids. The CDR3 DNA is TGTGCCAGCAGTGGGACTAGCGGGGGGATCTACAATGAGCAGTTCTTC. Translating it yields CASSGTSGGIYNEQFF.

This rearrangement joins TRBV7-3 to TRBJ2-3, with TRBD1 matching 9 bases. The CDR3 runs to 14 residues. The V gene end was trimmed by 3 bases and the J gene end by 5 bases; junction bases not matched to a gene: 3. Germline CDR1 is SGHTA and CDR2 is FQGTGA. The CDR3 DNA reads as TGTGCCAGCAGCTTGAGACAGGGGGTAGATACGCAGTATTTT. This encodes CASSLRQGVDTQYF.

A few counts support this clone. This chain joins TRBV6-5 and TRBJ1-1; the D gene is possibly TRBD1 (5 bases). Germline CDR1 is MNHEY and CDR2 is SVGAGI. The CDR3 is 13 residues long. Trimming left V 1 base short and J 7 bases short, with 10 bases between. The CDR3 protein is CASSYYQGGEAFF. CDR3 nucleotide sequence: TGTGCCAGCAGTTACTACCAGGGTGGTGAAGCTTTCTTT.

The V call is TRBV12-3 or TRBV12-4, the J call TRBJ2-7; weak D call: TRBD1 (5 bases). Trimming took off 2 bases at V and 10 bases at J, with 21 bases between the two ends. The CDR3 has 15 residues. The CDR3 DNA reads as TGTGCCAGCAGTTTATTAGTATCTTCCGGGCAGGGACAGTACTTC. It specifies CASSLLVSSGQGQYF.

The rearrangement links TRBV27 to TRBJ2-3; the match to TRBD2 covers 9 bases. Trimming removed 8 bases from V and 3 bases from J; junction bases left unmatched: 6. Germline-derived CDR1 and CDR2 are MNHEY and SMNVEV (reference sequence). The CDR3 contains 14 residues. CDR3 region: CASFATSGTDTQYF. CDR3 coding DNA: TGTGCCAGCTTCGCGACTAGCGGAACAGATACGCAGTATTTT.

CDR3 sequence: CASSETRGNGYTF. CDR3 coding DNA: TGTGCCAGCAGTGAGACCAGGGGGAACGGCTACACCTTC. The chain recombines TRBV2 with TRBJ1-2; 7 nucleotides line up with TRBD1. Germline V gene data show CDR1 as SNHLY and CDR2 as FYNNEI. V shed 3 bases, J shed 8 bases, and the junction held 6 bases outside the gene matches. This CDR3 has 13 amino acids. The entire variable domain, with the rest obtained from reference TRBV2 and TRBJ1-2, is as follows: EPEVTQTPSHQVTQMGQEVILRCVPISNHLYFYWYRQILGQKVEFLVSFYNNEISEKSEIFDDQFSVERPDGSNFTLKIRSTKLEDSAMYFCASSETRGNGYTFGSGTRLTVV.

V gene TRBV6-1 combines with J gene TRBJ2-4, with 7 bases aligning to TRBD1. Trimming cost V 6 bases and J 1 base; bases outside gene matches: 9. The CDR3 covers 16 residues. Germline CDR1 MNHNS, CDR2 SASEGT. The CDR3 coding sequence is TGTGCCAGCAGGGGACGACAGGGATCGGCCAAAAACATTCAGTACTTC. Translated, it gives CASRGRQGSAKNIQYF.

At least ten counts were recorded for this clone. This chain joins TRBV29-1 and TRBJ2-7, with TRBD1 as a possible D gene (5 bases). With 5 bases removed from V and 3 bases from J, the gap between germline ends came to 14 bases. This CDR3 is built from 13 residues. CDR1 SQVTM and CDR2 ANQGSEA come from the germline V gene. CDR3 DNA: TGCAGCGTTAGGACACCAGGCCACTACGAGCAGTACTTC. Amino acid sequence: CSVRTPGHYEQYF.

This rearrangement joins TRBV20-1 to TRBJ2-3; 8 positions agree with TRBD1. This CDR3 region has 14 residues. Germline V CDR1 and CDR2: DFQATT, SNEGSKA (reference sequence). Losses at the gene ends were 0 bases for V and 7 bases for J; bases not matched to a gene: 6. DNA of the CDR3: TGCAGTGCTAGAGATCTGGACAGGGAAAATACGCAGTATTTT. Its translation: CSARDLDRENTQYF.

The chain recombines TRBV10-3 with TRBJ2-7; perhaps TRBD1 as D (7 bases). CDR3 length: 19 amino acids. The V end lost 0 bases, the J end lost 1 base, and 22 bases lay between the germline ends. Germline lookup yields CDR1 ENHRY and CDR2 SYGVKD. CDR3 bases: TGTGCCATCAGTGAGTCTAGGGGGGCGGCAACCAGGGGGTCCTACGAGCAGTACTTC. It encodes CAISESRGAATRGSYEQYF.

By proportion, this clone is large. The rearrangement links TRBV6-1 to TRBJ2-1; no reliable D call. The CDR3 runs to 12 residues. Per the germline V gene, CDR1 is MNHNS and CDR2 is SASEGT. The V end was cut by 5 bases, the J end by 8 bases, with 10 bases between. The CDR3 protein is CASSSYQYEQFF. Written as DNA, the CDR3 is TGTGCCAGCAGTTCGTACCAATATGAGCAGTTCTTC.